Each of the 23 T cell receptor beta chains below was sequenced from the same sample in a study of PD-1 blockade in mismatch repair-deficient tumors. Assay used: immunoSEQ multiplex PCR; TCRdb lists only in-frame clones, some missing. The sample lists some 16,000 clones, 84% seen once, with 1.5% to 2% in the top ten. The material was PBMCs, obtained less than 25 weeks after starting pembrolizumab. The origin of the receptors is an adult with mismatch repair-deficient cancer.

This clone occurred once. J is TRBJ2-3 and V is TRBV10-1, with D unresolved. CDR1 is WNHNN, CDR2 SYGVQD, per germline (reference sequence). This CDR3 is 16 amino acids long. V was pared by 3 bases and J by 0 bases, with 13 bases between. As DNA, the CDR3 is TGCGCCAGCAGTGAAGAGAGTCCCGGGAGCACAGATACGCAGTATTTT. Translated: CASSEESPGSTDTQYF.

J is TRBJ2-7 and V is TRBV5-1; TRBD2 matches 8 bases. J was trimmed by 1 base and V by 1 base; bases with no gene match: 16. There are 19 residues in the CDR3. Per germline, CDR1 SGHRS and CDR2 YFSETQ. The CDR3 bases are TGCGCCAGCAGCTTGAGGCCCACCCGGAGTAGCGGGAAATCCTACGAGCAGTACTTC. Translating gives CASSLRPTRSSGKSYEQYF.

In this sample, this clone turned up a few times. This sequence joins TRBV6-5 and TRBJ2-7; D is possibly TRBD2 (5 bases). The CDR3 extends over 13 amino acids. Trimming removed 4 bases at V and 2 bases at J, with 9 bases between. The germline V gene has CDR1 MNHEY and CDR2 SVGAGI. The CDR3 DNA reads as TGTGCCAGCAGTTCGGTGGGAGCCTACGAGCAGTACTTC. This codes for CASSSVGAYEQYF.

J is TRBJ2-1 and V is TRBV9; 8 bases align to TRBD2. Looked up from germline, CDR1 is SGDLS and CDR2 is YYNGEE. The J segment lost 10 bases and the V segment lost 0 bases, leaving 18 bases of the junction unmatched. This CDR3 comprises 18 residues. CDR3 in DNA: TGTGCCAGCAGCGTAGCCCCTCTTGGAGCGGGAGCTCTGGAGGAGCAGTTCTTC. Its translation: CASSVAPLGAGALEEQFF.

The V gene is TRBV2, the J gene TRBJ1-1, with D unclear. Deletions cut 4 bases from V and 4 bases from J, with 13 bases between. The length of the CDR3 is 14 residues. Germline V CDR1 and CDR2: SNHLY, FYNNEI. The CDR3 spells CASSANSLSTEAFF. The CDR3 nucleotides are TGTGCCAGCAGTGCCAACAGTTTGAGCACTGAAGCTTTCTTT.

The rearrangement uses TRBV4-1 and TRBJ1-2; no clear D gene. Per the germline V gene, CDR1 is MGHRA and CDR2 is YSYEKL. The germline V and J ends were trimmed by 4 bases and 6 bases, with 15 bases remaining between them. This CDR3 is 14 amino acids long. In nucleotides, the CDR3 is TGCGCCAGCAGCCCTATGTCACAGATCGATGGCTACACCTTC. Translating it yields CASSPMSQIDGYTF.

The CDR3 sequence: CASSFDRANEQFF. CDR3 bases: TGTGCCAGCAGCTTTGACAGGGCCAATGAGCAGTTCTTC. V gene TRBV7-2 combines with J gene TRBJ2-1; TRBD1 aligns across 7 bases. With V trimmed by 3 bases and J by 6 bases, 2 bases remained unmatched. The CDR3 loop spans 13 amino acids. Germline values: CDR1 SGHTA, CDR2 FQGNSA. Based on the CDR3 plus reference TRBV7-2 and TRBJ2-1, the full variable domain is GAGVSQSPSNKVTEKGKDVELRCDPISGHTALYWYRQSLGQGLEFLIYFQGNSAPDKSGLPSDRFSAERTGGSVSTLTIQRTQQEDSAVYLCASSFDRANEQFFGPGTRLTVL.

This clone was seen once. The V call is TRBV4-1, the J call TRBJ2-2, with 9 bases identical to TRBD1. Germline CDR1 and CDR2: MGHRA and YSYEKL. The CDR3 totals 17 residues. After removal of 4 bases from V and 6 bases from J, the junction contained 12 bases not matched to a gene. The CDR3 DNA sequence: TGCGCCAGCAGCCTTAAGGTAAGGGGGGACAGGGCCGGGGAGCTGTTTTTT. This codes for CASSLKVRGDRAGELFF.

The genes are TRBV27 and TRBJ1-5; possibly TRBD1 for D (5 bases). From germline, CDR1 is MNHEY and CDR2 SMNVEV (reference sequence). The CDR3 spans 14 residues. Trimming cost V 5 bases and J 1 base, with 9 bases left between them. The CDR3 region has the DNA TGTGCCAGCAGTACAGGACTAAGCAATCAGCCCCAGCATTTT. Protein sequence: CASSTGLSNQPQHF.

V and J are TRBV25-1 and TRBJ2-5; 12 bases are a match to TRBD2. Germline values: CDR1 MGHDK, CDR2 SYGVNS. V lost 0 bases, J lost 5 bases, and 10 bases stayed unmatched. The CDR3 extends over 18 amino acids. In DNA form, the CDR3 reads TGTGCCAGCAGTGAATATCCGAGGACTAGCGGGATTTTGGAGACCCAGTACTTC. Protein product: CASSEYPRTSGILETQYF.

The rearrangement links TRBV25-1 to TRBJ2-6, with a tentative D call TRBD1 (5 bases). With 4 bases removed from V and 5 bases from J, the gap between germline ends came to 21 bases. CDR3 size: 18 residues. Per germline, CDR1 MGHDK and CDR2 SYGVNS. The CDR3 sequence is CASSGYRDGQSRANVLTF. Here the CDR3 DNA reads TGTGCCAGCAGTGGGTATCGAGATGGACAAAGTCGGGCCAACGTCCTGACTTTC.

This CDR3 is CASSLLATGELFF. The CDR3, as DNA: TGCGCCAGCAGCTTGCTAGCTACCGGGGAGCTGTTTTTT. The chain links TRBV5-1 to TRBJ2-2; a weak D match, TRBD2 (5 bases). The CDR3 sequence is 13 residues long. V dropped 1 base and J dropped 5 bases, with 6 bases sitting between them. Germline loops: CDR1 SGHRS, CDR2 YFSETQ. Using reference TRBV5-1 and TRBJ2-2 for the parts outside the CDR3, the full variable domain is KAGVTQTPRYLIKTRGQQVTLSCSPISGHRSVSWYQQTPGQGLQFLFEYFSETQRNKGNFPGRFSGRQFSNSRSEMNVSTLELGDSALYLCASSLLATGELFFGEGSRLTVL.

The CDR3 loop is CASKGGGNEQFF. Written as DNA, the CDR3 is TGTGCCAGCAAAGGCGGGGGAAATGAGCAGTTCTTC. V and J are TRBV11-3 and TRBJ2-1; TRBD2 aligns across 7 bases. Germline loops: CDR1 SGHNT, CDR2 YENEEA. With 7 bases clipped from V and 7 bases from J, the junction kept 4 bases outside the gene matches. CDR3 size: 12 residues.

The chain recombines TRBV7-2 with TRBJ2-7; 10 bases align to TRBD2. V trimming: 4 bases; J trimming: 7 bases; junction bases outside the gene matches: 7. This CDR3 contains 14 residues. From germline, CDR1 is SGHTA and CDR2 FQGNSA. As DNA, the CDR3 is TGTGCCAGCAGCTCCACTAGCGGGATCGTAGAGCAGTACTTC. Encoded protein: CASSSTSGIVEQYF.

In DNA form, the CDR3 reads TGTGCCAGCAGCTTGGCGGCGGGTGAGCAGTTCTTC. It is translated as CASSLAAGEQFF. The chain combines TRBV5-6 with TRBJ2-1, with D tentatively TRBD2 (5 bases). The CDR3 runs 12 residues. Trimming stripped 0 bases from V and 9 bases from J, with 7 bases between. Germline values: CDR1 SGHDT, CDR2 YYEEEE.

V usage is TRBV6-1 and J usage is TRBJ2-5, with 8 bases matching TRBD2. The V and J ends lost 4 bases and 4 bases, in that order; junction bases with no gene match: 8. CDR1 MNHNS and CDR2 SASEGT come from the germline V gene. CDR3 length: 15 amino acids. CDR3 sequence reads: CASSVSGSGGETQYF. CDR3 DNA sequence: TGTGCCAGCAGTGTGAGCGGGAGTGGTGGAGAGACCCAGTACTTC.

The CDR3 nucleotides are TGTGCCAGCAGCCTGGCTTGGGAGGGTCAGCCCCAGCATTTT. Translated: CASSLAWEGQPQHF. The chain has TRBV7-9 and TRBJ1-5; no clear D gene. V was pared by 5 bases and J by 6 bases, with 14 bases between. From germline, CDR1 is SEHNR and CDR2 FQNEAQ (reference sequence). This CDR3 comprises 14 residues.

The rearrangement joins TRBV4-2 to TRBJ1-2; maybe TRBD1 (6 bases). Germline V gene lookup returns CDR1 LGHNA and CDR2 YNFKEQ. This CDR3 is 17 amino acids long. Trimming took 0 bases from V and 0 from J, leaving 14 bases between them. CDR3: CASSQDTSAGANYGYTF. The DNA for the CDR3 is TGTGCCAGCAGCCAAGATACGTCGGCAGGGGCTAACTATGGCTACACCTTC.

The V and J genes are TRBV6-5 and TRBJ2-7, with a possible D match to TRBD2 (7 bases). The CDR3 is 15 residues long. From germline, CDR1 is MNHEY and CDR2 SVGAGI. The germline V and J ends were trimmed by 2 bases and 3 bases, with 14 bases remaining between them. CDR3 amino acids: CASSYTRGGGYEQYF. As DNA, the CDR3 is TGTGCCAGCAGTTACACCCGGGGAGGGGGCTACGAGCAGTACTTC.

In the case of this clone: Within the sample, other DNA sequences also encode this same CDR3. DNA of the CDR3: TGTGCCAGCAGCGTAGCCGGGGGGACAGGGACTGATACGCAGTATTTT. Translation gives CASSVAGGTGTDTQYF. The rearrangement uses TRBV9 and TRBJ2-3; 9 nucleotides align to TRBD1. The V gene end was trimmed by 0 bases and the J gene end by 6 bases; junction bases not matched to a gene: 8. This CDR3 is built from 16 residues. The V gene's germline CDR1 is SGDLS and CDR2 YYNGEE.

In this sample, this clone turned up a few times. This chain connects TRBV2 to TRBJ2-7; 9 nucleotides match TRBD2. The junction had 14 bases not matched to a gene; V was cut back by 7 bases and J by 4 bases. There are 16 residues in the CDR3. Germline CDR1 is SNHLY and CDR2 is FYNNEI. The DNA of the CDR3 is TGTGCCAGCACCGTCTTGGTAGCGGGAGCCCTTTACGAGCAGTACTTC. It codes for CASTVLVAGALYEQYF.

The chain combines TRBV27 with TRBJ2-7, with 11 bases fitting TRBD2. CDR1 and CDR2 (germline): MNHEY, SMNVEV (reference sequence). Germline trimming cut 5 bases from V and 0 bases from J; bases unmatched to any gene: 15. The length of the CDR3 is 19 residues. The DNA of the CDR3 is TGTGCCAGCAGTCCCCGACTAGCGGGACTCAACCCGATCTCCTACGAGCAGTACTTC. It specifies CASSPRLAGLNPISYEQYF.

The CDR3 DNA is TGTGCCAGCAGCTTGTTTCCCAGGGGGGATGAAAAACTGTTTTTT. Its translation: CASSLFPRGDEKLFF. The J gene is TRBJ1-4, the V gene TRBV5-6; 7 positions agree with TRBD1. The CDR3 has 15 amino acids. The V gene's germline CDR1 is SGHDT and CDR2 YYEEEE. The ends lost 1 base at V and 6 bases at J; junction bases unmatched: 6.